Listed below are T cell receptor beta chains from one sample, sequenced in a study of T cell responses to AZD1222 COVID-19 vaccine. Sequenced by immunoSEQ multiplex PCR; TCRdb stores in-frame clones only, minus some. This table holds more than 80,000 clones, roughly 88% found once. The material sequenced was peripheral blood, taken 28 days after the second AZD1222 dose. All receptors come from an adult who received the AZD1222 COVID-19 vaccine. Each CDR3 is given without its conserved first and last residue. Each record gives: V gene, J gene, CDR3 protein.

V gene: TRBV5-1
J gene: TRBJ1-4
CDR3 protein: ASRPGTANEKLF

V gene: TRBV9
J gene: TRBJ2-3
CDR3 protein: ASSVGPQGSDTQY

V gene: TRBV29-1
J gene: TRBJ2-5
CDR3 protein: SVARTSRETQY

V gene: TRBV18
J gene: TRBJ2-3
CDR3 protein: ASSPRTSGFSTDTQY

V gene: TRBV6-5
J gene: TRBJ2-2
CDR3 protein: ASSYAPEGSGELF

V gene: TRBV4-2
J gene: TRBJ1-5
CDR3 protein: ASSRTVGQPQH

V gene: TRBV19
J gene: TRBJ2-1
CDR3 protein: ASSIGNRVFFDEQF

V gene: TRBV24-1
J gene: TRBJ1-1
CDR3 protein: ATSDPQLPGAAF

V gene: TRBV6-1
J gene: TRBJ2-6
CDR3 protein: ATRWGAGANVLT

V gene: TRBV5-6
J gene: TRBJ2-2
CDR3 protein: ASSLSTGELF

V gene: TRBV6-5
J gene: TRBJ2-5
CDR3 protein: ACCYGGGTYQETQY

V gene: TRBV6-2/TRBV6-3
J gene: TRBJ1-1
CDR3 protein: ASSQGSGAF

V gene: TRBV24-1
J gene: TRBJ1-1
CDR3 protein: ATRGNTEAF

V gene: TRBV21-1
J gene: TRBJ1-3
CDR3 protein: ATDQQVPGNTIY

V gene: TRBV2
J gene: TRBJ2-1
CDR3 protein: ASSEDRPAYNEQF

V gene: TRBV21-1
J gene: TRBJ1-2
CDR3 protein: ASTGLSGYT

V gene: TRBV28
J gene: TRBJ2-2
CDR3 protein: ASSRPGLAENTGELF

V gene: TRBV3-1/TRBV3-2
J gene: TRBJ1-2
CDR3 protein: ASSRLLTGERGYT

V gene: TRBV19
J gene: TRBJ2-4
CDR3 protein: ASTSDRTIAKNIQY

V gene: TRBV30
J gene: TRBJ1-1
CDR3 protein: AWKKGGTNTEAF

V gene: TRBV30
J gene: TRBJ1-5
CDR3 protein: AWSPSGGRGHQPQH

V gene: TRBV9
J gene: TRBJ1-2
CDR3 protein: ASSLGTGDYGYT

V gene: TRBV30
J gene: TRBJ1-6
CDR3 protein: AWSRRNRAGGSPLH

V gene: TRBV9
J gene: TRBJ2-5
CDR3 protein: ASSVKNPPPETQY

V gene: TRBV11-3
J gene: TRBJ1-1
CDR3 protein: ASSGKEAF

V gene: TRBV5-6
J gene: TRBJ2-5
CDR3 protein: ASSSDRGFPQTQY

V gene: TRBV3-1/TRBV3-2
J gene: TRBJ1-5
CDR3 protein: ASSQRGSNQPQH

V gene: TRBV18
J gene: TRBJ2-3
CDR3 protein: ASSSLAAGDTQY

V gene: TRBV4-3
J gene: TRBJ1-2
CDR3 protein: ASSLGLAYDYGYT

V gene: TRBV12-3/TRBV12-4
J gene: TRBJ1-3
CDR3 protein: ASSQTTIY

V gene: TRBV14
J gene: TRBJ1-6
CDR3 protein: ASSVVAHNSPLH

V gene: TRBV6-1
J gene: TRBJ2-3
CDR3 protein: ASSEALAGRRTDTQY

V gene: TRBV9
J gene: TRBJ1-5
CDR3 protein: ASSFGVNQPQH

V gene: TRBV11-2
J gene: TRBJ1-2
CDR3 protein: ASSYAGNYGYT

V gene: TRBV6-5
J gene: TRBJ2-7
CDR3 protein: ASSPTSGSFYEQY

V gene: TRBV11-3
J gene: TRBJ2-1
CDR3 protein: ASSPGTSGIDEQF

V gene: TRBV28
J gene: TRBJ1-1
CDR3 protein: ASSYFRTALEAF

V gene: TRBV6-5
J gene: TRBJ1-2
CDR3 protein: AVRGVSLNGYT

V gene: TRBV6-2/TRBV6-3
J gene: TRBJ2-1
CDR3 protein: ASSYSGLVGEQF

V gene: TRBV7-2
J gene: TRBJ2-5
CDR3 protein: ASSLRGPRGLAEQETQY

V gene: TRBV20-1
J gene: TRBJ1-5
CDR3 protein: SARDQAIQH

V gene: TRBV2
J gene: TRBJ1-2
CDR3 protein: ASSEREGAPWGYT

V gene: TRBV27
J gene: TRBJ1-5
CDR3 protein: ASSFEGVNQPQH

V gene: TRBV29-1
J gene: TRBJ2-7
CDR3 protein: SVEPPGQRSEQY

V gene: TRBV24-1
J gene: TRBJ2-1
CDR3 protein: ATSDLGQGSYEQF

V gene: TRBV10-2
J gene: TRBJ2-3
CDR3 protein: ASSRGATDTQY

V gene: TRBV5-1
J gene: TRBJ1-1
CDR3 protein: ASSLGTGQGPEAF

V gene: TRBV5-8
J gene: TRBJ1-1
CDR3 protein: ASSWGGNTEAF

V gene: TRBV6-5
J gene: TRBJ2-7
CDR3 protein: ASRGTSGNHEQY

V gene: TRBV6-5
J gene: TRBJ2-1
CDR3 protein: ASSYSKGATYNEQF

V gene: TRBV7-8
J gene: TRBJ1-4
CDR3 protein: ASSLDGGGALEKLF

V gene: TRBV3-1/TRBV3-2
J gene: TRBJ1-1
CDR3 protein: ASSQGRTGGWDTEAF

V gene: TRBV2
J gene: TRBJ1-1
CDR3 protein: ASVRTETNTEAF

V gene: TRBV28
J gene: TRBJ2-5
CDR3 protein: ASSLGAETQY

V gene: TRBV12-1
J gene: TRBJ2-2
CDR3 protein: ARDSLGNDGPNTGELF

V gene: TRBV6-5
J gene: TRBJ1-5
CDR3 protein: ASSTGSPYQPQH

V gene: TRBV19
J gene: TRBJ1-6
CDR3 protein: ASSSAGSKNSPLH

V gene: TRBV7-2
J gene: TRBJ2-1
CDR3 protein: ASSLGTGLNEQF

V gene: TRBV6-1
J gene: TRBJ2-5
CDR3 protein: ASSEEDQETQY